The clone carrying this T cell receptor (beta chain) was recorded a few times. The antigen is unknown. The data are from a study of T cell repertoires in cytomegalovirus infection. Germline V gene data show CDR1 as LNHDA and CDR2 as SQIVND (reference sequence). Trimming stripped 5 bases from V and 2 bases from J, with 13 bases between. The CDR3 runs 15 residues. TCRdb re-called the reads with MiXCR, one entry per CDR3 protein. The sample has hundreds of thousands of distinct CDR3 sequences; 25% to 30% are singletons. This clonotype was obtained from a human donor in good health (CMV status not recorded). Some clones in this sample may be carry-over from other donors' samples. This rearrangement joins TRBV19 to TRBJ1-3, with D possibly matching TRBD1 (6 bases). Source: cultured PBMCs, taken from culture after CMV antigen stimulation. The CDR3 bases are TGTGCCAGTAGTCGCACACAGGGACCTGGAAACACCATATATTTT. Protein: CASSRTQGPGNTIYF.